The 21 T cell receptor beta chains below all came from one sample that was sequenced in a study of blood T cell repertoires in COVID-19. Clones were read by immunoSEQ multiplex PCR, and TCRdb kept only the in-frame ones, dropping some. The data contain fewer than 30,000 clones, around 94% of them singletons. Sequences were obtained from peripheral blood. Every receptor here comes from a human donor in a cohort sampled during active COVID-19.

The chain employs TRBV30 and TRBJ1-2; a weak D match, TRBD1 (6 bases). CDR3 length: 14 residues. The germline V and J ends were trimmed by 7 bases and 4 bases, with 19 bases remaining between them. Germline lookup yields CDR1 GTSNPN and CDR2 SVGIG (reference sequence). The CDR3 sequence: CASAGGLGSYGYTF. The CDR3, as DNA: TGTGCCTCAGCTGGGGGCTTGGGTTCCTATGGCTACACCTTC.

This clone has more than one count but fewer than ten. The chain links TRBV30 to TRBJ1-6; 11 nucleotides line up with TRBD1. This CDR3 contains 15 residues. The germline V gene encodes CDR1 GTSNPN and CDR2 SVGIG (reference sequence). V shed 2 bases, J shed 7 bases, and the junction held 4 bases outside the gene matches. The CDR3 reads CAWSLGTGGNSPLHF. The DNA of the CDR3 is TGTGCCTGGAGTTTAGGGACAGGGGGAAATTCACCCCTCCACTTT.

Here the CDR3 DNA reads TGTGCCAGCAGTCTCCTTTCGACAGGGGCGGAGACCCAGTACTTC. It encodes CASSLLSTGAETQYF. The J gene is TRBJ2-5, the V gene TRBV2; 8 positions agree with TRBD1. This CDR3 contains 15 residues. Germline V gives CDR1 SNHLY, CDR2 FYNNEI. After removal of 5 bases from V and 5 bases from J, the junction contained 10 bases not matched to a gene.

Here the CDR3 reads CAISPSEGGNTIYF. The DNA of the CDR3 is TGTGCCATCAGCCCATCGGAGGGGGGAAACACCATATATTTT. This sequence joins TRBV10-3 and TRBJ1-3; a possible D gene is TRBD1 (5 bases). Deletions cut 6 bases from V and 4 bases from J, with 13 bases between. The CDR3 contains 14 residues. CDR1 is ENHRY and CDR2 is SYGVKD in the germline V gene.

CDR3 in amino acids: CASSLDRLAGGYEQYF. CDR3 sequence (DNA): TGTGCCAGCAGCTTAGACCGACTAGCGGGAGGCTACGAGCAGTACTTC. This chain joins TRBV11-3 and TRBJ2-7, with 13 bases matching TRBD2. The CDR3 sequence is 16 residues long. Trimming removed 0 bases from V and 3 bases from J; junction bases left unmatched: 2. CDR1 and CDR2 (germline): SGHNT, YENEEA.

This clone was seen only once. V usage is TRBV28 and J usage is TRBJ1-2; 7 bases line up with TRBD1. The V gene's germline CDR1 is MDHEN and CDR2 SYDVKM. After removal of 6 bases from V and 4 bases from J, the junction contained 5 bases not matched to a gene. The CDR3 sequence is 13 residues long. CDR3 nucleotides: TGTGCCAGCAGCCGAACAGGGGTCTATGGCTACACCTTC. Translation gives CASSRTGVYGYTF.

This rearrangement joins TRBV5-1 to TRBJ2-3; 13 nucleotides agree with TRBD2. Germline CDR1 is SGHRS and CDR2 is YFSETQ. The CDR3 runs 19 residues. The J segment lost 1 base and the V segment lost 4 bases, leaving 12 bases of the junction unmatched. The CDR3 loop reads CASSTSRTSGGEGTDTQYF. CDR3 coding DNA: TGCGCCAGCAGCACATCGAGGACTAGCGGGGGAGAGGGCACAGATACGCAGTATTTT.

The V gene is TRBV9, the J gene TRBJ2-2, with TRBD2 identical over 7 bases. This CDR3 is built from 16 residues. CDR1 is SGDLS and CDR2 is YYNGEE in the germline V gene. After removal of 3 bases from V and 2 bases from J, the junction contained 7 bases not matched to a gene. The CDR3 nucleotides are TGTGCCAGCAGCGAAGCGACTAGCCCAAACACCGGGGAGCTGTTTTTT. Amino acids: CASSEATSPNTGELFF.

The V call is TRBV24-1, the J call TRBJ2-1; 11 bases align to TRBD2. Per germline, CDR1 KGHDR and CDR2 SFDVKD. V shed 9 bases, J shed 3 bases, and the junction held 6 bases outside the gene matches. The CDR3 runs to 15 residues. CDR3 sequence reads: CATGSLAGGYNEQFF. Here the CDR3 DNA reads TGTGCCACCGGAAGCCTAGCGGGGGGCTACAATGAGCAGTTCTTC.

The chain recombines TRBV7-6 with TRBJ2-2; weak D call: TRBD1 (6 bases). The CDR3 consists of 13 residues. Germline-derived CDR1 and CDR2 are SGHVS and FNYEAQ. V was shortened by 5 bases and J by 6 bases, with 10 bases between the two germline ends. The DNA for the CDR3 is TGTGCCAGCAGCCCAGACAGGTCCGGGGAGCTGTTTTTT. Its protein product is CASSPDRSGELFF.

The J gene is TRBJ2-1, the V gene TRBV3-1 (or the pseudogene TRBV3-2), with 8 nucleotides matching TRBD2. The CDR3 loop spans 14 amino acids. The germline gives CDR1 LGHDT, CDR2 YNNKEL (reference sequence). V dropped 0 bases and J dropped 7; count of bases not matched to a gene: 2. CDR3 bases: TGTGCCAGCAGCCAAGACAGCGGGGGAAATGAGCAGTTCTTC. Protein: CASSQDSGGNEQFF.

The rearrangement joins TRBV18 to TRBJ1-3; D ambiguous. V was pared by 2 bases and J by 3 bases, with 11 bases between. Germline loops: CDR1 KGHSH, CDR2 LQKENI. This CDR3 is 15 amino acids long. CDR3 DNA: TGTGCCAGCTCACCAAATACAGACTATGGAAACACCATATATTTT. Its translation is CASSPNTDYGNTIYF.

This chain connects TRBV5-1 to TRBJ2-1; 7 bases line up with TRBD2. The CDR3 runs to 14 residues. Trimming removed 4 bases from V and 8 bases from J; junction bases left unmatched: 9. Germline values: CDR1 SGHRS, CDR2 YFSETQ. CDR3 nucleotide sequence: TGCGCCAGCAGCGTTTCTTGGGAGGGCGATGAGCAGTTCTTC. It specifies CASSVSWEGDEQFF.

A note on this clone: The sample carries other DNA sequences with the same CDR3. The chain is built from TRBV18 and TRBJ1-1, with D unresolved. The CDR3 extends over 14 amino acids. Trimming stripped 2 bases from V and 1 base from J, with 8 bases between. CDR1 is KGHSH, CDR2 LQKENI, per germline. CDR3 region: CASSPGQANTEAFF. The CDR3 DNA reads as TGTGCCAGCTCACCAGGGCAGGCGAACACTGAAGCTTTCTTT.

The chain combines TRBV7-2 with TRBJ2-7; TRBD1 agrees at 8 bases. J lost 4 bases, V lost 5 bases, and 10 bases had no gene match. The CDR3 runs to 15 residues. Germline V gene data show CDR1 as SGHTA and CDR2 as FQGNSA. The CDR3 DNA is TGTGCCAGCAGCCCTGACAGGGGTAGACTATACGAGCAGTACTTC. Translating gives CASSPDRGRLYEQYF.

This chain connects TRBV5-1 to TRBJ1-2; 9 bases align to TRBD1. The CDR3 is 15 residues long. V lost 3 bases, J lost 7 bases, and 10 bases stayed unmatched. Germline V gene data show CDR1 as SGHRS and CDR2 as YFSETQ. CDR3 coding DNA: TGCGCCAGCAGCTCCGGGGGTGGACAGGGGCTTGGCTACACCTTC. Translation: CASSSGGGQGLGYTF.

The J gene is TRBJ2-5, the V gene TRBV4-3, with TRBD1 as a possible D gene (6 bases). The ends were cut back, 0 bases at V and 7 bases at J, with 15 bases in the middle. Germline V gene lookup returns CDR1 LGHNA and CDR2 YSLEER. CDR3 length: 15 amino acids. CDR3 in amino acids: CASSQEDSQGRTQYF. In nucleotides, the CDR3 is TGCGCCAGCAGCCAAGAGGACAGCCAGGGCCGGACCCAGTACTTC.

The CDR3 region is CASRTTGVPRGQYF. CDR3 sequence (DNA): TGTGCCAGCAGGACGACAGGGGTGCCCAGGGGGCAGTACTTC. The chain employs TRBV28 and TRBJ2-7; TRBD1 matches at 8 bases. The CDR3 covers 14 residues. After removal of 6 bases from V and 9 bases from J, the junction contained 13 bases not matched to a gene. Per germline, CDR1 MDHEN and CDR2 SYDVKM.

The J gene is TRBJ1-2, the V gene TRBV29-1, with 8 nucleotides matching TRBD1. Germline CDR1 SQVTM, CDR2 ANQGSEA. Trimming at V came to 6 bases and at J to 8 bases, leaving 8 bases not matched to a gene. The CDR3 spans 12 residues. In nucleotides, the CDR3 is TGCAGCGTGCAACAGGGGGTAGACGGCTACACCTTC. Translated, it gives CSVQQGVDGYTF.

This clone was observed a handful of times. The chain employs TRBV7-3 and TRBJ2-2; 12 bases align to TRBD2. This CDR3 comprises 16 residues. The germline CDR1 and CDR2 sequences are SGHTA and FQGTGA. The trim removed 5 bases at V and 5 bases at J, leaving 6 bases unmatched. The CDR3 spells CASSPGLAGRTGELFF. The CDR3 DNA is TGTGCCAGCAGCCCCGGACTAGCGGGACGAACCGGGGAGCTGTTTTTT. Full variable domain (remainder filled in from reference TRBV7-3 and TRBJ2-2): GAGVSQTPSNKVTEKGKYVELRCDPISGHTALYWYRQSLGQGPEFLIYFQGTGAADDSGLPNDRFFAVRPEGSVSTLKIQRTERGDSAVYLCASSPGLAGRTGELFFGEGSRLTVL.

V is TRBV2 and J is TRBJ2-5; 13 positions agree with TRBD2. The CDR3 is 19 residues long. V lost 0 bases, J lost 2 bases, and 9 bases stayed unmatched. The germline V gene encodes CDR1 SNHLY and CDR2 FYNNEI. Here the CDR3 reads CASSEAPTSGRDLQETQYF. CDR3 nucleotide sequence: TGTGCCAGCAGTGAAGCGCCTACTAGCGGGAGGGACCTACAAGAGACCCAGTACTTC.